Included here is one TCR beta chain sequence, with context. Its antigen has not been determined. No much larger clone is present one base from it, and per-base qualities are unavailable. Including cysteine and phenylalanine, the CDR3 has 15 amino acids. CDR3 DNA is the only sequence kept; it has 45 bases, read in frame from the first base. Clipping removes 1 base from V and 3 bases from J, with 0 as the unmatched junction base count. The germline V gene supplies CDR1 KGHSH and CDR2 LQKENI. The CDR3 regions of human TCRbeta chains were analyzed by immunosequencing. For the original study's pipeline: Repertoire TCRs were checked for matches against a reference library of SARS-CoV-2-specific TCRs that had been generated using the MIRA antigen-specificity platform. Breadth was defined as the fraction of unique TCRs that were SARS-CoV-2-associated, and depth was defined as the fraction of total T cells that were SARS-CoV-2-associated. Using the MIRA data, each spike-specific TCR was mapped to the spike region that the TCR reacts to and placed in a CD4 or CD8 class. Log10-transformed breadth and depth values were compared by one-way ANOVA with Sidak's multiple comparisons tests. The table was pulled from immuneACCESS by TCRdb, which kept in-frame rearrangements only. Such tables lose some clones; where checked, under half of the loss comes from unresolved V genes, and the rest has no known cause. That table furnishes V, J and clone size, whereas the DNA furnished D and trimming. This sample holds around 130,000 clones; 93% were observed only once. Approximately 0.85% of the sample lies in the top ten.

This entry comes from a study of T cell responses to AZD1222 COVID-19 vaccine (dated by TCRdb to about 2021). Study-wide context: AZD1222 recipients given second doses at about 4 weeks or at about 12 weeks were pooled, since spike-specific TCR depth and breadth were not found to differ between the two schedules. A total of 230 to 250 trial participants underwent TCR sequencing, of whom around 200 received two doses of AZD1222 and about 25 received two doses of the MenACWY control vaccine. Trial participants were enrolled by age into 18-55, 56-69 and 70-plus year subgroups, with roughly 150, 30 and 60 TCR-sequenced participants respectively.

General findings and caveats noted by the study authors: The 56-69-year group was small, and its depth increase did not reach significance, likely because of low power. After two AZD1222 doses, spike-specific TCR breadth and depth were significantly higher than at day 0 and than in MenACWY recipients. CD4 TCRs associated with the vaccine covered the entire spike protein, and the dominant responses were in regions 160-218 and 743-854. Conclusions about previously exposed vaccinees are limited because only a handful of AZD1222 recipients were SARS-CoV-2 seropositive at baseline. Most participants were white British and females outnumbered males, and the authors suggested that clonal diversity may have been underestimated. No day 14 peak-response samples were available, so repertoires were characterized only after the peak T cell response. Nearly half of unique spike-specific TCRs reportedly recognized epitopes outside regions mutated in the B.1.351 and B.1.1.7 variants.

Explained via the paper, the time point label denotes: baseline before first vaccination. Vaccinee samples were obtained from the UK trials COV001 and COV002, which included a single-blind randomized controlled phase 2/3 trial of AZD1222 (ChAdOx1 nCoV-19) in healthy adults. Trial participant PBMC samples were collected at day 0 and day 28 after the second dose for TCRbeta chain sequencing. The chain uses TRBV18 and TRBJ1-6; TRBD1 fits 7 bases in the junction. Here the sequenced sample was peripheral blood, taken on day 0 of AZD1222 vaccination. The source is an adult in good health. The CDR3 region reads CASSPRDSYNSPLHF. The nucleotide sequence reads TGTGCCAGCTCACCACGGGACAGCTATAATTCACCCCTCCACTTT.